Sequencing of this T cell receptor beta chain was carried out in a study of T cell clones after liver transplantation. Study background: In this trial, immunosuppression withdrawal was attempted within 2 years of liver transplant. Apart from a few HCV-positive recipients, transplants were for non-autoimmune, non-viral reasons. Samples came pre-transplant, pre-randomization before withdrawal, and post-randomization after withdrawal ended.

Findings and limits, study-wide: Compared with third party-reactive sequences, donor-reactive ones declined more, independent of withdrawal success.

This CDR3 spans 13 amino acids. The germline V and J ends were trimmed by 6 bases and 1 base, with 10 bases remaining between them. The germline V gene encodes CDR1 SQVTM and CDR2 ANQGSEA. Comment on this clone: The antigen is not known.

TCRdb's table, derived via immunoSEQ multiplex PCR, lists solely in-frame clones and lacks some. This table has around 110,000 clones, less than 95% appearing once. The material was CD4+ T cells from blood, obtained 12 months after liver transplant. This clonotype was sampled from a human patient who received a liver transplant. A subset of T cells may come from the graft donor. The rearrangement joins TRBV29-1 to TRBJ2-1; D is perhaps TRBD1 (6 bases). The CDR3 loop reads CSVSGVSYNEQFF. CDR3 DNA: TGCAGCGTCTCAGGGGTGTCCTACAATGAGCAGTTCTTC.